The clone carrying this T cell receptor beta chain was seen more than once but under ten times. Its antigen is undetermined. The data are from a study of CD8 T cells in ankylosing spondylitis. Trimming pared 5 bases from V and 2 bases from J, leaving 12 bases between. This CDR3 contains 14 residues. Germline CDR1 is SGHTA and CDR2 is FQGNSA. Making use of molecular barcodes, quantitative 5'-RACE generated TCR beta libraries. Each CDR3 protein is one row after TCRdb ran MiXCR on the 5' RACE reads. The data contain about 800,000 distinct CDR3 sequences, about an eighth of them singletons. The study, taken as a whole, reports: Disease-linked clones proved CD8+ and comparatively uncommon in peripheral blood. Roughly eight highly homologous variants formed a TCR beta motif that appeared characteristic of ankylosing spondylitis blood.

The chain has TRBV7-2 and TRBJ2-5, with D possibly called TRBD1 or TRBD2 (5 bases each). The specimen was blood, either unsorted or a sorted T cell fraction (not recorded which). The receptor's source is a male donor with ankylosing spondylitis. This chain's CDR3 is CASSPGRVQETQYF. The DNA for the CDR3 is TGTGCCAGCAGCCCGGGGCGCGTTCAAGAGACCCAGTACTTC. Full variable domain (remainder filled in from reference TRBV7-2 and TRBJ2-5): GAGVSQSPSNKVTEKGKDVELRCDPISGHTALYWYRQSLGQGLEFLIYFQGNSAPDKSGLPSDRFSAERTGGSVSTLTIQRTQQEDSAVYLCASSPGRVQETQYFGPGTRLLVL.